The rows below give T cell receptor beta chains drawn from one sample of a study of identical twins' blood T cells. TCRdb independently ran MiXCR on the 5' RACE reads; one entry per CDR3 protein. Found here are 350,000 to 400,000 distinct CDR3 sequences, around 30% of them singletons; the top ten hold approximately 6.6%. Sequencing input: PBMCs. The receptors shown here come from a woman aged 18-49 years in good health. Each CDR3 is given without its conserved first and last residue. Clone size, where shown, is once, few, many, or a class for clones that have expanded.

size: few; V: TRBV20-1; J: TRBJ2-1; CDR3: SARVKRESTYNEQF
size: -; V: TRBV7-9; J: TRBJ2-4; CDR3: ASCSHPEGKNIQY
size: -; V: TRBV5-1; J: TRBJ1-1; CDR3: ASSPTVGGNTEAF
size: -; V: TRBV6-6; J: TRBJ2-2; CDR3: ASSYASGMNTGELF
size: -; V: TRBV5-1; J: TRBJ1-1; CDR3: ASSPMGRMNTEAF
size: few; V: TRBV27; J: TRBJ1-1; CDR3: ASSRKGVNTEAF
size: few; V: TRBV5-1; J: TRBJ2-1; CDR3: ASHLLAGGGGNEQF
size: -; V: TRBV20-1; J: TRBJ2-2; CDR3: SAPDTVPGELF
size: -; V: TRBV10-3; J: TRBJ2-1; CDR3: AISRENEQF
size: -; V: TRBV18; J: TRBJ2-1; CDR3: ASSPGVAAYNEQF
size: -; V: TRBV10-3; J: TRBJ2-1; CDR3: AISAAGGDFNEQF
size: -; V: TRBV20-1; J: TRBJ1-5; CDR3: SARDGKSNQPQH
size: few; V: TRBV9; J: TRBJ2-2; CDR3: ASSARGRGNTGELF
size: few; V: TRBV7-2; J: TRBJ2-1; CDR3: ARRPAGEQF
size: -; V: TRBV5-1; J: TRBJ1-1; CDR3: ASSLGGSIAF
size: few; V: TRBV20-1; J: TRBJ2-1; CDR3: SVGGRTNEQF
size: few; V: TRBV29-1; J: TRBJ1-3; CDR3: SVEGYRGDTIY
size: -; V: TRBV29-1; J: TRBJ2-1; CDR3: SVARNNEQF
size: few; V: TRBV12-3/TRBV12-4; J: TRBJ2-1; CDR3: ASSSFLGVVDGNNEQF
size: -; V: TRBV6-5; J: TRBJ2-7; CDR3: ASSQNQGYEQY
size: few; V: TRBV7-2; J: TRBJ1-2; CDR3: ASSRRGSNYGYT
size: -; V: TRBV2; J: TRBJ2-1; CDR3: ASSGEGLAGYNEQF
size: -; V: TRBV5-1; J: TRBJ1-6; CDR3: ASSLGEGDSCNSPLH
size: -; V: TRBV20-1; J: TRBJ1-1; CDR3: SANDGMNTEAF
size: -; V: TRBV5-1; J: TRBJ1-2; CDR3: ASRSENYGYT
size: once; V: TRBV7-9; J: TRBJ2-1; CDR3: ASSFRELIAGGNEQF
size: -; V: TRBV3-1; J: TRBJ1-1; CDR3: ASSQDPGLEAF
size: many; V: TRBV29-1; J: TRBJ2-3; CDR3: SVAGDGTDTQY
size: few; V: TRBV19; J: TRBJ1-5; CDR3: ASSTRQGSQPQH
size: -; V: TRBV27; J: TRBJ2-1; CDR3: ASSLTGPEQF
size: few; V: TRBV21-1; J: TRBJ1-1; CDR3: ASSKDPTCVQLHTEAF
size: once; V: TRBV27; J: TRBJ2-2; CDR3: ATAGGPGELF
size: many; V: TRBV7-9; J: TRBJ1-4; CDR3: ASSTYRVSNEKLF
size: -; V: TRBV25-1; J: TRBJ2-2; CDR3: ASSDRSESGEPF
size: few; V: TRBV20-1; J: TRBJ2-2; CDR3: SARNPGTCGTGELF
size: -; V: TRBV9; J: TRBJ1-2; CDR3: ASSGGQGPHYGYT
size: many; V: TRBV5-1; J: TRBJ2-1; CDR3: ASARAGGSYNEQF
size: -; V: TRBV7-9; J: TRBJ1-1; CDR3: ASSLEPQAAEAF
size: -; V: TRBV7-6; J: TRBJ1-1; CDR3: ASSLLKQGPGAF
size: -; V: TRBV4-2; J: TRBJ1-1; CDR3: ASSQVAASEAF
size: few; V: TRBV7-9; J: TRBJ1-1; CDR3: ASSLDAGNEAF
size: few; V: TRBV20-1; J: TRBJ2-3; CDR3: SAPLAGITDTQY
size: -; V: TRBV11-2; J: TRBJ1-6; CDR3: ASGLRSYNSPLH
size: few; V: TRBV11-2; J: TRBJ2-7; CDR3: ASSSPSGRNSYEQY
size: many; V: TRBV3-1; J: TRBJ2-7; CDR3: ASADRTRTYEQY
size: -; V: TRBV19; J: TRBJ1-4; CDR3: ASSTHGGRNEKLF
size: -; V: TRBV10-3; J: TRBJ2-1; CDR3: AIGVRGRNEQF
size: few; V: TRBV20-1; J: TRBJ2-7; CDR3: SVARSSYEQY
size: few; V: TRBV25-1; J: TRBJ1-2; CDR3: ASLLYSGGYT
size: once; V: TRBV6-2/TRBV6-3; J: TRBJ2-5; CDR3: ASSYPASGEPQETQY
size: few; V: TRBV12-5; J: TRBJ2-7; CDR3: ASGSSPYEQY